The 9 T cell receptor beta chains presented below share a single source sample, sequenced in a study of human T cells and chemical hapten exposure. From the RACE reads, TCRdb called clonotypes with MiXCR, one entry per CDR3 protein. The sample lists tens of thousands of distinct CDR3 sequences, 8% to 9.5% seen once, with roughly 6.6% in the top ten. As for time point: patch test 2, 6 weeks after DPC sensitization. Specified treatment: therapeutic diphenylcyclopropenone sensitization with weekly scalp DPC. The sequencing used whole blood, collected in connection with sensitization to the hapten diphenylcyclopropenone (DPC). The receptors were gathered from a young man with alopecia areata. Some clones in this sample may be carry-over from other donors' samples.

There are many counts of this clonotype. The rearrangement links TRBV14 to TRBJ2-1; tentatively, D is TRBD2 (5 bases). The CDR3 has 13 residues. The V gene lost 5 bases and the J gene lost 9 bases, with 14 bases spanning the gap. Per germline, CDR1 SGHDN and CDR2 FVKESK. The CDR3 bases are TGTGCCAGCAGCGCCAACCTAGCAAGTGAGCAGTTCTTC. Translating gives CASSANLASEQFF.

This clonotype was found many times. The chain carries TRBV20-1 and TRBJ2-3; TRBD2 might be the D (6 bases). The length of the CDR3 is 14 residues. Germline lookup yields CDR1 DFQATT and CDR2 SNEGSKA (reference sequence). Deletions cut 5 bases from V and 4 bases from J, with 16 bases between. The CDR3 spells CSALIAEAADTQYF. The CDR3 DNA reads TGCAGTGCTCTCATAGCGGAGGCGGCAGATACGCAGTATTTT.

This clonotype has a count of ten or more. V usage is TRBV19 and J usage is TRBJ2-3; TRBD2 agrees at 10 bases. V trimming: 3 bases; J trimming: 6 bases; junction bases outside the gene matches: 3. The CDR3 runs 14 residues. The germline CDR1 and CDR2 sequences are LNHDA and SQIVND (reference sequence). The CDR3: CASSMTSGWDTQYF. The CDR3 coding sequence is TGTGCCAGTAGTATGACTAGCGGGTGGGATACGCAGTATTTT.

This clonotype showed up many times. J is TRBJ1-1 and V is TRBV27; weak D call: TRBD1 (5 bases). Germline CDR1 MNHEY, CDR2 SMNVEV (reference sequence). The CDR3 spans 14 residues. V lost 6 bases, J lost 5 bases, and 16 bases lay in between. CDR3 sequence reads: CASRQSREGTEAFF. The DNA of the CDR3 is TGTGCCAGCAGGCAATCCCGGGAGGGGACTGAAGCTTTCTTT.

The chain carries TRBV29-1 and TRBJ2-7; 11 bases agree with TRBD2. CDR1 is SQVTM and CDR2 is ANQGSEA in the germline V gene. The junction had 4 bases not matched to a gene; V was cut back by 6 bases and J by 0 bases. The CDR3 length is 14 residues. Here the CDR3 DNA reads TGCAGCGTCGGGACTAGCGGAGCCTCCTACGAGCAGTACTTC. Translating gives CSVGTSGASYEQYF.

This clonotype occurred a few times. The V gene is TRBV12-3 or TRBV12-4, the J gene TRBJ1-3; D is unclear. The CDR3 consists of 14 residues. Trimming stripped 2 bases from V and 2 bases from J, with 7 bases between. The CDR3 loop reads CASSLWGAGNTIYF. CDR3 nucleotides: TGTGCCAGCAGTTTATGGGGAGCTGGAAACACCATATATTTT.

The chain is built from TRBV3-1 and TRBJ1-1; TRBD1 matches 9 bases. Germline trimming cut 4 bases from V and 6 bases from J; bases unmatched to any gene: 3. Germline CDR1 LGHDT, CDR2 YNNKEL (reference sequence). CDR3 length equals 13 residues. In nucleotides, the CDR3 is TGTGCCAGCAGCCGCGACAGGGGGTCTGAAGCTTTCTTT. Its protein is CASSRDRGSEAFF. The entire variable domain, with the rest obtained from reference TRBV3-1 and TRBJ1-1, is as follows: DTAVSQTPKYLVTQMGNDKSIKCEQNLGHDTMYWYKQDSKKFLKIMFSYNNKELIINETVPNRFSPKSPDKAHLNLHINSLELGDSAVYFCASSRDRGSEAFFGQGTRLTVV.

The chain joins TRBV12-5 to TRBJ2-1; 11 bases are a match to TRBD2. Per germline, CDR1 LGHNT and CDR2 FRNRAP. The CDR3 loop spans 15 amino acids. With V trimmed by 4 bases and J by 6 bases, 5 bases remained unmatched. The CDR3 is CASGSDLAGGNEQFF. CDR3 sequence (DNA): TGTGCTAGTGGTTCCGACCTAGCGGGGGGCAATGAGCAGTTCTTC.

This clonotype was observed a handful of times. The rearrangement joins TRBV29-1 to TRBJ2-7; D not resolved. Germline CDR1 and CDR2: SQVTM and ANQGSEA. With 0 bases removed from V and 4 bases from J, the gap between germline ends came to 10 bases. The CDR3 extends over 13 amino acids. The chain's CDR3 is CSVEEPPSYEQYF. The CDR3 DNA follows: TGCAGCGTTGAAGAACCCCCGTCGTACGAGCAGTACTTC.